The entry below describes one TCR beta chain. What it recognizes is unknown. This specimen belongs to a study of Graves' ophthalmopathy and Graves' hyperthyroidism. The study's findings and limits: Blood was where most expanded thyroid clonotypes above 0.001 frequency also turned up.

From RNA, the CDR3 regions of TCR beta chains were amplified and sequenced. First-round RT-PCR relied on HTBI primers, and a second-round multiplex PCR came next. TCRdb re-called the multiplex PCR reads with MiXCR, one entry per CDR3 protein. The sample includes a few hundred thousand distinct CDR3 sequences, about 16% seen only once; the top ten take roughly 7%. Stable hyperthyroidism was defined by absence of ophthalmopathy within 18 months of follow-up. Certain patients, namely those with other autoimmune diseases, uncontrolled infections, pregnancy or lactation, were excluded. V lost 10 bases to trimming and J lost 7 bases; unmatched junction nucleotides: 12. The CDR3 consists of 13 residues.

This TCR came from a woman aged 18-30 years with stable Graves' hyperthyroidism. The V call is TRBV12-3 or TRBV12-4, the J call TRBJ2-7; 8 bases are shared with TRBD1. The sample was peripheral blood. CDR3 in DNA: TGTGCCACGACCGGGACAGGCCTCGGGGAGCAGTACTTC. It codes for CATTGTGLGEQYF.